The rows below give T cell receptor beta chains drawn from one sample of a study of T cells in localized non-small cell lung cancer. The table came from immunoSEQ multiplex PCR; TCRdb's copy has only in-frame clones and leaves some out. Among tens of thousands of clones listed, 86% were seen once. Material: peripheral blood, obtained before any cancer treatment. The receptor source for this set is a male donor aged 60 or older with stage III squamous cell lung carcinoma. Both conserved end residues are part of each CDR3. The D gene is left open where the match is weak. Not all rows give a size; the values are once, few, many and, for expanded clones, a class.

TRBJ2-5,TRBV21-1,NA,NA,16,CASSKADRGIQETQYF,TGTGCCAGCAGCAAAGCCGACAGGGGGATCCAAGAGACCCAGTACTTC
TRBJ2-7,TRBV11-3,NA,TRBD2,16,CASRHTISGRWGEQYF,TGTGCCAGCAGACACACAATTAGCGGGAGGTGGGGCGAGCAGTACTTC
TRBJ1-1,TRBV28,once,NA,12,CASTWLNTEAFF,TGTGCCAGCACTTGGTTGAACACTGAAGCTTTCTTT
TRBJ1-1,TRBV5-5,NA,NA,13,CASSLVVGTEAFF,TGTGCCAGCAGCTTGGTGGTGGGAACTGAAGCTTTCTTT
TRBJ1-2,TRBV29-1,NA,NA,12,CSVDGQANRYTF,TGCAGCGTTGATGGGCAAGCTAACCGCTACACCTTC
TRBJ2-5,TRBV5-1,NA,NA,14,CASSLEGGRETQYF,TGCGCCAGCAGCTTGGAGGGGGGGCGGGAGACCCAGTACTTC
TRBJ2-7,TRBV5-4,NA,TRBD1,13,CASSSGTVYEQYF,TGTGCCAGCAGCTCCGGGACAGTCTACGAGCAGTACTTC
TRBJ2-7,TRBV27,NA,TRBD2,15,CASSSSGLAGYEQYF,TGTGCCAGCTCCTCATCCGGACTAGCAGGTTACGAGCAGTACTTC
TRBJ2-3,TRBV30,NA,TRBD2,17,CAWSAGRLAGGADTQYF,TGTGCCTGGAGTGCAGGGAGACTAGCGGGAGGTGCAGATACGCAGTATTTT
TRBJ2-7,TRBV30,NA,TRBD1,11,CAWRGQARMDF,TGTGCCTGGAGAGGACAGGCAAGGATGGACTTC
TRBJ1-4,TRBV5-6,NA,TRBD1,16,CASRRGQGNSGEKLFF,TGTGCCAGCAGACGGGGACAGGGGAATTCGGGTGAAAAACTGTTTTTT
TRBJ2-7,TRBV19,NA,TRBD2,19,CASSLTGTSGINRGNEQYF,TGTGCCAGTAGTCTAACCGGGACTAGCGGGATCAACCGGGGGAACGAGCAGTACTTC
TRBJ1-4,TRBV5-1,NA,TRBD1,14,CASSRTGDNEKLFF,TGCGCCAGCAGCCGGACAGGGGATAATGAAAAACTGTTTTTT
TRBJ1-4,TRBV5-4,once,TRBD1,13,CASSTQGMEKLFF,TGTGCCAGCAGCACACAGGGGATGGAAAAACTGTTTTTT
TRBJ2-2,TRBV5-1,NA,NA,15,CASSLGRTNTGELFF,TGCGCCAGCAGCTTAGGACGTACGAACACCGGGGAGCTGTTTTTT
TRBJ2-3,TRBV6-4,NA,TRBD1,15,CASSSTGGSSDTQYF,TGTGCCAGCAGTTCGACAGGGGGCAGTAGCGATACGCAGTATTTT
TRBJ2-7,TRBV30,NA,TRBD2,15,CAWSPPGLSQGEQYF,TGTGCCTGGAGTCCTCCGGGACTATCCCAGGGAGAGCAGTACTTC
TRBJ1-5,TRBV16,NA,NA,14,CASSPNPLPRPQHF,TGTGCCAGCAGCCCAAATCCCCTCCCGCGGCCCCAGCATTTT
TRBJ1-4,TRBV15,NA,NA,13,CATSRGFDEKLFF,TGTGCCACCAGCAGGGGATTTGATGAAAAACTGTTTTTT
TRBJ1-2,TRBV6-1,few,NA,13,CASSEARGHGYTF,TGTGCCAGCAGTGAAGCTAGGGGCCATGGCTACACCTTC
TRBJ2-2,TRBV5-4,NA,TRBD2,16,CASSLTLAGGSGELFF,TGTGCCAGCAGCTTGACACTAGCGGGGGGGTCGGGGGAGCTGTTTTTT
TRBJ2-1,TRBV30,few,TRBD2,12,CAWSRTSGEQFF,TGTGCCTGGTCCCGGACTAGCGGGGAGCAGTTCTTC
TRBJ2-5,TRBV7-9,NA,NA,13,CASTLPSQETQYF,TGTGCCAGCACCCTCCCCAGCCAAGAGACCCAGTACTTC